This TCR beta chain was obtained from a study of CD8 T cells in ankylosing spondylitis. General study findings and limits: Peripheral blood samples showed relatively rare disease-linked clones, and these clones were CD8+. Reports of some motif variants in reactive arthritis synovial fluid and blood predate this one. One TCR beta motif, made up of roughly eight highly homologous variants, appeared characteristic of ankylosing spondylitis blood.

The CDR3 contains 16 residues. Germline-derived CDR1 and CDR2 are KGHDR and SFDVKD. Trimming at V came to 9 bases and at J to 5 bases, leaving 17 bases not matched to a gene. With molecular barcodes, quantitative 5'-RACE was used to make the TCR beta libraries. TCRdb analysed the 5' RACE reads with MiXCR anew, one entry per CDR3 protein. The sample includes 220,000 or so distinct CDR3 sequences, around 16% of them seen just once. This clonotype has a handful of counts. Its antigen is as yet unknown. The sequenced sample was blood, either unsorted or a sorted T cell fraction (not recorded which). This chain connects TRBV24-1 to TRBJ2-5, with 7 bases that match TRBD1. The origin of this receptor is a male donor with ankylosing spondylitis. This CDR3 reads CATAGRDSPVSETQYF. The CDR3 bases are TGTGCCACCGCAGGTCGGGACAGCCCGGTTTCGGAGACCCAGTACTTC.